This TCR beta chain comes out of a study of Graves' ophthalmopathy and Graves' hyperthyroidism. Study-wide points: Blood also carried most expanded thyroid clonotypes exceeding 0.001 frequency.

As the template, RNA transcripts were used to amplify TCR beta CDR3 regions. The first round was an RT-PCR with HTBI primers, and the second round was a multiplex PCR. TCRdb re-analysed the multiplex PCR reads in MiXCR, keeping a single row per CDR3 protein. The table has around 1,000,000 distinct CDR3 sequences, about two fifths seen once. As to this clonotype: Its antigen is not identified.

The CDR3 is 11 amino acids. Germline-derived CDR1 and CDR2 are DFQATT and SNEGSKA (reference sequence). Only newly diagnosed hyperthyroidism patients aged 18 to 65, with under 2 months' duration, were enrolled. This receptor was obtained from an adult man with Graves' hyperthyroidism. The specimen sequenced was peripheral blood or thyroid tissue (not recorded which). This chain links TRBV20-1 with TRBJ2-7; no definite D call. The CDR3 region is CSLAVRPEQYF. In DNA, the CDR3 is TGCAGCTTAGCCGTGAGGCCCGAGCAGTACTTC.